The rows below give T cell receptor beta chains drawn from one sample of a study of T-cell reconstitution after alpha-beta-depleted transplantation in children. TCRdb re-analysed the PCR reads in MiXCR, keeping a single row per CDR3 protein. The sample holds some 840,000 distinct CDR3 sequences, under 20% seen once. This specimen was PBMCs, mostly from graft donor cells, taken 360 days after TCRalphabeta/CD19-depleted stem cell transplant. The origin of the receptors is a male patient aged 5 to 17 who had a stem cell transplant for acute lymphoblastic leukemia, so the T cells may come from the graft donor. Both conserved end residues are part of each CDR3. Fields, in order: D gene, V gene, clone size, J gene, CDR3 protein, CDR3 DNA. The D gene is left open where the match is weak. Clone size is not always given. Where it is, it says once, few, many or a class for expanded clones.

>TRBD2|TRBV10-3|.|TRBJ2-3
CAISELSGTSDTDTQYF
TGTGCCATCAGTGAGTTATCCGGGACTAGCGACACAGATACGCAGTATTTT
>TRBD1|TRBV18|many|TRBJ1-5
CASSTGGGGLPQHF
TGTGCCAGCTCGACAGGGGGGGGAGGATTGCCCCAGCATTTT
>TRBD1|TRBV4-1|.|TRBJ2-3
CASSQGQGKDTQYF
TGCGCCAGCAGCCAAGGACAGGGTAAAGATACGCAGTATTTT
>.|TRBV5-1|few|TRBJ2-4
CASRLEGPFENIQYF
TGCGCCAGCAGATTAGAGGGGCCTTTCGAAAACATTCAGTACTTC
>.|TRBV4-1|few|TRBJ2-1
CASRLLALSSYNEQFF
TGCGCCAGCAGACTGCTAGCGCTGAGCTCCTACAATGAGCAGTTCTTC
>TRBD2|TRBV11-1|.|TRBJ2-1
CASSTPPAGVPGYNEQFF
TGTGCCAGCAGCACCCCACCCGCGGGAGTTCCAGGATACAATGAGCAGTTCTTC
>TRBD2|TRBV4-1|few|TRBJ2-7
CASSHSSGRDYEQYF
TGCGCCAGCAGCCACTCTAGCGGGAGAGACTACGAGCAGTACTTC
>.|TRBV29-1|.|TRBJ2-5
CSVEDQAGGETQYF
TGCAGCGTTGAAGATCAGGCTGGGGGGGAGACCCAGTACTTC
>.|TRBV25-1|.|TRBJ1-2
CASRKHGTSNYGYTF
TGTGCCAGCAGAAAACACGGCACCTCTAACTATGGCTACACCTTC
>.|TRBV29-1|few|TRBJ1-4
CSVERGFGEKLFF
TGCAGCGTTGAAAGAGGTTTTGGTGAAAAACTGTTTTTT
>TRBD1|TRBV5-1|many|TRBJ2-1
CASSPTGGSYNEQFF
TGCGCCAGCAGCCCGACAGGGGGCTCCTACAATGAGCAGTTCTTC
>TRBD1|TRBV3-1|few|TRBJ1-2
CASSQDLPGGRYGYTF
TGTGCCAGCAGCCAAGATCTCCCAGGGGGCCGGTATGGCTACACCTTC